The 5 T cell receptor beta chains reported below all come from one sample, sequenced in a study of blood T cell repertoires in COVID-19. Clones were read by immunoSEQ multiplex PCR, and TCRdb kept only the in-frame ones, dropping some. The data contain about 67,000 clones, around four fifths of them seen just once; the ten biggest clones take up 35% to 45%. The sequencing sample was made of peripheral blood. These receptors all come from a human donor in a cohort sampled during active COVID-19.

This chain links TRBV5-1 with TRBJ1-1; D not certain. V was cut by 2 bases and J by 1 base, with 12 bases left in between. The CDR3 runs 15 residues. Germline V gene lookup returns CDR1 SGHRS and CDR2 YFSETQ. CDR3: CASSFDGMTNTEAFF. CDR3 coding DNA: TGCGCCAGCAGCTTCGACGGGATGACGAACACTGAAGCTTTCTTT. The full variable domain, with the rest looked up from reference TRBV5-1 and TRBJ1-1, is KAGVTQTPRYLIKTRGQQVTLSCSPISGHRSVSWYQQTPGQGLQFLFEYFSETQRNKGNFPGRFSGRQFSNSRSEMNVSTLELGDSALYLCASSFDGMTNTEAFFGQGTRLTVV.

This clone was detected only a few times. The V and J genes are TRBV7-3 and TRBJ1-1; D is undetermined. Trimming took 2 bases from V and 4 from J, leaving 11 bases between them. This CDR3 is built from 14 residues. From germline, CDR1 is SGHTA and CDR2 FQGTGA. The CDR3 sequence is CASSLEGGLTEAFF. The CDR3 region has the DNA TGTGCCAGCAGCTTAGAGGGCGGGCTCACTGAAGCTTTCTTT.

The chain joins TRBV5-1 to TRBJ2-1; 9 bases are shared with TRBD1. This CDR3 region has 13 residues. Unmatched junction bases numbered 7, after V lost 7 bases and J lost 8 bases. The germline V gene encodes CDR1 SGHRS and CDR2 YFSETQ. The CDR3, as DNA: TGCGCCAGCTCCCGACAGGGGGACTATGAGCAGTTCTTC. Protein: CASSRQGDYEQFF. The entire variable domain, with the rest obtained from reference TRBV5-1 and TRBJ2-1, is as follows: KAGVTQTPRYLIKTRGQQVTLSCSPISGHRSVSWYQQTPGQGLQFLFEYFSETQRNKGNFPGRFSGRQFSNSRSEMNVSTLELGDSALYLCASSRQGDYEQFFGPGTRLTVL.

With regard to this clone: Other DNA sequences from this sample encode an identical CDR3 as well. V and J are TRBV11-3 and TRBJ1-2; 8 bases map to TRBD1. In germline, CDR1 is SGHNT, CDR2 YENEEA. CDR3 size: 13 residues. After removal of 5 bases from V and 4 bases from J, the junction contained 3 bases not matched to a gene. The CDR3 bases are TGTGCCAGCAGCCGGGGACAGGTCTATGGCTACACCTTC. Translated: CASSRGQVYGYTF. The complete variable domain, with remaining parts taken from reference TRBV11-3 and TRBJ1-2, reads EAGVVQSPRYKIIEKKQPVAFWCNPISGHNTLYWYLQNLGQGPELLIRYENEEAVDDSQLPKDRFSAERLKGVDSTLKIQPAELGDSAVYLCASSRGQVYGYTFGSGTRLTVV.

This clone appeared once. This chain connects TRBV27 to TRBJ2-2, with 7 positions matching TRBD1. The ends lost 3 bases at V and 1 base at J; junction bases unmatched: 2. The CDR3 is 15 residues long. Germline values: CDR1 MNHEY, CDR2 SMNVEV (reference sequence). CDR3 DNA: TGTGCCAGCAGTTTTGACAGGGTGAACACCGGGGAGCTGTTTTTT. It yields the protein CASSFDRVNTGELFF.